These 17 T cell receptor beta chains were sequenced from one sample in a study of CD8+ T cells in alopecia areata. Treatment specified: oral pan-JAK inhibitor, 5-10 mg twice daily. Sequencing templates came from extracted RNA that was reverse transcribed into cDNA. Data came from immunoSEQ multiplex PCR; TCRdb stores just in-frame clones and leaves some out. The profile shows some 220,000 clones, 50% to 70% of them singletons. The material sequenced was CD4+ T cells sorted from blood, taken at week 4, from a patient treated with tofacitinib. These receptors were collected from a human donor with alopecia areata.

This clone was detected a few times. The gene calls are TRBV27 and TRBJ1-6; 11 positions agree with TRBD1. Germline values: CDR1 MNHEY, CDR2 SMNVEV (reference sequence). V was pared by 5 bases and J by 10 bases, with 13 bases of the junction left unmatched. The CDR3 covers 17 residues. Written as DNA, the CDR3 is TGTGCCAGCAGTGCCCGGGACAGGGGGGTCCTTTGGTCACCCCTCCACTTT. Its protein is CASSARDRGVLWSPLHF.

The sample holds a few counts of this clone. The chain uses TRBV6-5 and TRBJ1-2, with 9 bases that match TRBD1. This CDR3 comprises 14 residues. Germline CDR1 MNHEY, CDR2 SVGAGI. V dropped 4 bases and J dropped 4; count of bases not matched to a gene: 4. CDR3 sequence reads: CASSLQDRGYGYTF. The CDR3 DNA reads as TGTGCCAGCAGTTTACAGGACAGGGGCTATGGCTACACCTTC.

The DNA for the CDR3 is TGTGCCAGCAGTGAACGGGATAGCACAGATACGCAGTATTTT. The encoded protein is CASSERDSTDTQYF. The chain carries TRBV2 and TRBJ2-3; possibly TRBD2 for D (5 bases). CDR3 length: 14 amino acids. The germline V and J ends were trimmed by 2 bases and 0 bases, with 6 bases remaining between them. Looked up from germline, CDR1 is SNHLY and CDR2 is FYNNEI.

The rearrangement joins TRBV2 to TRBJ2-3, with 8 bases lining up with TRBD2. The CDR3 is made up of 12 amino acids. The ends lost 5 bases at V and 10 bases at J; junction bases unmatched: 5. Germline V gives CDR1 SNHLY, CDR2 FYNNEI. DNA for the CDR3: TGTGCCAGCAGTAAACTAGCGGCGGCGCAGTATTTT. Translated, it gives CASSKLAAAQYF.

The chain carries TRBV7-2 and TRBJ1-3; D may be TRBD1 (5 bases). Per the germline V gene, CDR1 is SGHTA and CDR2 is FQGNSA. The V end was cut by 5 bases, the J end by 4 bases, with 15 bases between. The CDR3 covers 15 residues. CDR3 sequence (DNA): TGTGCCAGCAGCCCCGATGGGGCAGGGGGAAACACCATATATTTT. It translates to CASSPDGAGGNTIYF.

The genes are TRBV5-1 and TRBJ2-2, with 8 bases fitting TRBD2. The CDR3 is made up of 16 amino acids. J gave up 5 bases and V 2 bases, and 8 bases lay outside the gene matches. Looked up from germline, CDR1 is SGHRS and CDR2 is YFSETQ. CDR3 DNA sequence: TGCGCCAGCAGCTTATCGCAGCGGGGGTGGACCGGGGAGCTGTTTTTT. It encodes CASSLSQRGWTGELFF.

CDR3 nucleotide sequence: TGTGCCAGCAGTGAAGCGACGGTTCCCACTGAAGCTTTCTTT. This codes for CASSEATVPTEAFF. The V and J genes are TRBV6-1 and TRBJ1-1, with unresolved D. Per germline, CDR1 MNHNS and CDR2 SASEGT. The ends were cut back, 0 bases at V and 4 bases at J, with 9 bases in the middle. This CDR3 comprises 14 residues.

The chain carries TRBV4-1 and TRBJ1-2; D is possibly TRBD1 (6 bases). Germline V CDR1 and CDR2: MGHRA, YSYEKL. V shed 1 base and J shed 6 bases, with 18 bases lying between them. There are 16 residues in the CDR3. CDR3 bases: TGCGCCAGCAGCCAAGTAAAGGCAGGGGAGCTGCATGGCTACACCTTC. It specifies CASSQVKAGELHGYTF.

The V and J genes are TRBV5-6 and TRBJ1-2; the D gene is possibly TRBD1 (6 bases). The germline V and J ends were trimmed by 1 base and 2 bases, with 9 bases remaining between them. The length of the CDR3 is 14 residues. Per germline, CDR1 SGHDT and CDR2 YYEEEE. CDR3 residues: CASSLPQGNYGYTF. CDR3 bases: TGTGCCAGCAGCTTGCCTCAGGGGAACTATGGCTACACCTTC.

The CDR3 region has the DNA TGTGCCAGCAGCCACAAAGCCGATCAGCCCCAGCATTTT. Translating it yields CASSHKADQPQHF. The chain employs TRBV13 and TRBJ1-5; D gene uncertain. The CDR3 extends over 13 amino acids. The germline CDR1 and CDR2 sequences are PRHDT and FYEKMQ (reference sequence). The V gene lost 5 bases and the J gene lost 5 bases, with 10 bases spanning the gap.

The chain combines TRBV10-3 with TRBJ1-5; 7 nucleotides align to TRBD1. Germline CDR1 ENHRY, CDR2 SYGVKD. This CDR3 comprises 14 residues. Losses at the gene ends were 6 bases for V and 0 bases for J; bases not matched to a gene: 2. The CDR3 region has the DNA TGTGCCATCAGCCGGGACAGTAGCAATCAGCCCCAGCATTTT. Residues: CAISRDSSNQPQHF.

This clone was seen a few times. This chain connects TRBV6-5 to TRBJ1-2; 10 bases align to TRBD1. The CDR3 loop spans 15 amino acids. The J segment lost 4 bases and the V segment lost 8 bases, leaving 10 bases of the junction unmatched. The germline gives CDR1 MNHEY, CDR2 SVGAGI. In DNA, the CDR3 is TGTGCCAGCCGTATTAGACAGGGGGCAATCTATGGCTACACCTTC. Translation gives CASRIRQGAIYGYTF.

V is TRBV29-1 and J is TRBJ1-1, with D perhaps TRBD1 (6 bases). Germline lookup yields CDR1 SQVTM and CDR2 ANQGSEA. CDR3 length: 14 residues. Trimming pared 6 bases from V and 1 base from J, leaving 15 bases between. The chain's CDR3 is CSVKGQNSNTEAFF. DNA for the CDR3: TGCAGCGTGAAAGGACAGAACTCGAACACTGAAGCTTTCTTT.

The V and J genes are TRBV28 and TRBJ2-7; maybe TRBD1 (6 bases). CDR1 and CDR2 from the germline V gene are MDHEN and SYDVKM. This CDR3 comprises 12 residues. Trimming cost V 8 bases and J 1 base, with 9 bases left between them. CDR3 coding DNA: TGTGCCAGCGGAACAGGGTCCTACGAGCAGTACTTC. It codes for CASGTGSYEQYF. Full variable domain (outside the CDR3, taken from reference TRBV28 and TRBJ2-7): DVKVTQSSRYLVKRTGEKVFLECVQDMDHENMFWYRQDPGLGLRLIYFSYDVKMKEKGDIPEGYSVSREKKERFSLILESASTNQTSMYLCASGTGSYEQYFGPGTRLTVT.

This clone appeared a few times. The chain couples TRBV6-5 to TRBJ1-2; D is ambiguous. The ends were cut back, 2 bases at V and 8 bases at J, with 15 bases in the middle. CDR3 length: 14 residues. Germline V gives CDR1 MNHEY, CDR2 SVGAGI. In DNA form, the CDR3 reads TGTGCCAGCAGTTACGGGGAGCTAACTTCAGGCTACACCTTC. Translating it yields CASSYGELTSGYTF.

V and J are TRBV30 and TRBJ1-5, with 9 bases identical to TRBD1. The length of the CDR3 is 16 residues. V trimming: 0 bases; J trimming: 7 bases; junction bases outside the gene matches: 10. The germline V gene encodes CDR1 GTSNPN and CDR2 SVGIG (reference sequence). In DNA, the CDR3 is TGTGCCTGGAGTGTACGGGGAACAGGGGGCATCCAGCCCCAGCATTTT. This encodes CAWSVRGTGGIQPQHF. Supplemented by reference TRBV30 and TRBJ1-5, the full variable domain reads SQTIHQWPATLVQPVGSPLSLECTVEGTSNPNLYWYRQAAGRGLQLLFYSVGIGQISSEVPQNLSASRPQDRQFILSSKKLLLSDSGFYLCAWSVRGTGGIQPQHFGDGTRLSIL.

The chain carries TRBV5-6 and TRBJ1-1; D gene uncertain. The CDR3 has 14 amino acids. V lost 4 bases and J 0 bases, leaving 10 bases between the germline ends. Germline CDR1 and CDR2: SGHDT and YYEEEE. In DNA, the CDR3 is TGTGCCAGCAGCCCCGACACAATGAACACTGAAGCTTTCTTT. This gives the protein CASSPDTMNTEAFF.